This is a list of T cell receptor beta chains from one sample in a study of T cell repertoires and HLA-DP antigens. TCRdb's copy holds only in-frame clones and misses some; the assay was immunoSEQ multiplex PCR. The top ten clones hold 1.7% of a sample with about 89,000 clones, roughly 86% of them seen once. Antigens for these TCRs are unknown. Sequencing was performed on CD4+ T cells from PBMCs. The receptor source for this set is a man aged 45-65 years in good health and CMV-seronegative. CDR3s include the opening cysteine and the closing phenylalanine or tryptophan. The size field is filled for only some rows; it gives once, few, many or a size class.

v_call clone_size cdr3_aa
TRBV27 - CASRGTYEQYF
TRBV30 - CAWRGWTDTQYF
TRBV5-1 - CASSLGQREETQYF
TRBV5-4 - CASSSGLAGGETQYF
TRBV6-6 - CASRRNPDRGNEQFF
TRBV5-4 - CASSPNSGSGEDIQYF
TRBV18 - CASSPQRTYEQYF
TRBV14 - CASSQGLGERRGDGYTF
TRBV30 - CAWSDGTYNSPLHF
TRBV28 medium-sized CASSRLRPVLSYEQYF
TRBV5-6 once CASSLRTGRTMDEQYF
TRBV2 - CASSAGLAGGIAGANVLTF
TRBV10-3 - CAISEGKGRGSGQFF
TRBV10-1 - CASSEAIQGGRQFF
TRBV7-6 - CASSLGQGNTEAFF
TRBV18 - CASSPTRSGGYEQYF
TRBV5-1 - CASSSVTGTGAGEAFF
TRBV5-1 - CASSLAGDYSYEQYF
TRBV5-1 - CASSLVPSAGVGETQYF
TRBV7-3 - CASSKSTGETQYF
TRBV28 - CASLRRPPNNEQFF
TRBV19 - CASSPYGSRNTEAFF